This T cell receptor beta chain was observed in a study of identical twins. General observations from the study: Insertions were fewer in abundant cord blood beta clonotypes, whereas memory repertoires showed none of this pattern. Modelling underestimated the level of out-of-frame TCR alpha sharing observed in monozygotic twins. Cross-sectional statistics, not tracking of the same donors, supported the conclusions.

This CDR3 is 11 amino acids long. The germline V and J ends were trimmed by 8 bases and 3 bases, with 8 bases remaining between them. This clonotype was picked up many times. Its antigen is still unknown. TCRdb fed the 5' RACE reads into MiXCR, producing one record per CDR3 protein. The sample lists under 250,000 distinct CDR3 sequences, about 13% seen once, with 4% to 5% in the top ten. These same data were also listed under a study on yellow fever vaccine responses in identical twins.

The J gene is TRBJ2-7, the V gene TRBV12-3 or TRBV12-4, with D unresolved. This clonotype was sampled from a woman under 30 in good health. The source material was memory (CD45RO+) T cells sorted from blood. The CDR3 bases are TGTGCCAGCGGCGTACTCTACGAGCAGTACTTC. Translation gives CASGVLYEQYF.